Listed below are T cell receptor beta chains from one sample, sequenced in a study of cytomegalovirus exposure and HLA in healthy donors. Sequencing was performed with immunoSEQ multiplex PCR; in TCRdb, only in-frame clones are kept and a portion is missing. Here the sample spans about 150,000 clones, approximately 79% being singletons. The sequenced material came from PBMCs. Receptors were obtained from a woman aged 50 to 65 in good health and CMV-seropositive. Each CDR3 is given with its conserved first and last residue. Clone size, where shown, is once, few, many, or a class for clones that have expanded.

clone_size,v_call,j_call,cdr3_aa
-,TRBV4-2,TRBJ2-7,CASSQDTTGGIYEQYF
-,TRBV11-2,TRBJ2-3,CASSSWTGMDTQYF
-,TRBV12-5,TRBJ2-3,CASAFISPLREATDTQYF
-,TRBV5-6,TRBJ1-3,CASSFPGTGSSGNTIYF
once,TRBV11-2,TRBJ1-2,CASSLGGTAYGYTF
-,TRBV15,TRBJ1-5,CATSRSQDQPQHF
-,TRBV6-1,TRBJ1-6,CASSVTGAIGISPLHF
-,TRBV6-6,TRBJ1-2,CASSYFGTEDGYTF
-,TRBV7-2,TRBJ2-3,CASSLSTDTQYF
-,TRBV4-3,TRBJ1-5,CASSQELVGLNQPQHF
-,TRBV18,TRBJ1-6,CASSPGTGNSPLHF
-,TRBV15,TRBJ1-3,CATSRPGTKTSSGNTIYF
-,TRBV9,TRBJ2-7,CASSVQGHPSYEQYF
-,TRBV6-5,TRBJ1-2,CASSPRDIFHGYTF
-,TRBV28,TRBJ2-6,CASSWPSGANVLTF
once,TRBV5-4,TRBJ2-1,CASSRSRTQSNEQFF
few,TRBV11-2,TRBJ2-7,CASSLDSYEQYF
-,TRBV11-2,TRBJ2-7,CASSLLAGGLYEQYF
-,TRBV5-6,TRBJ1-2,CASSFGDRAGDTF
few,TRBV29-1,TRBJ1-2,CSVGTGQPRLLNGYTF
once,TRBV29-1,TRBJ2-2,CSSRDRGAGELFF
once,TRBV15,TRBJ2-1,CATSTGVFYNEQFF
-,TRBV4-1,TRBJ2-1,CASSHLRDEQFF
once,TRBV7-6,-,CASSPSGRAVNYEQYF
-,TRBV6-1,TRBJ2-7,CASSDMAGDGEQYF
-,TRBV30,TRBJ1-2,CAWSNALGDTF
once,TRBV7-9,TRBJ1-5,CASSLGGFGQPQHF
-,TRBV15,TRBJ2-3,CATSRGGPGVRYF
-,TRBV19,TRBJ1-4,CASSPQVVGNEKLFF
-,TRBV19,TRBJ1-1,CASSRREANTEAFF
-,TRBV6-1,TRBJ2-7,CASRKLSSYEQYF
-,TRBV30,TRBJ1-1,CAWKGQWYTEAFF
-,TRBV19,TRBJ2-3,CASSIERSGTQYF
-,TRBV4-1,TRBJ2-1,CASHPSYGQGRYNEQFF
-,TRBV19,TRBJ1-2,CASNQPGRDYGYTF
-,TRBV2,TRBJ2-7,CATLPGTSVSYEQYF
-,TRBV11-2,TRBJ1-1,CASSLKRNTEAFF
-,TRBV27,TRBJ2-3,CASSLGPNGDTQYF
-,TRBV9,TRBJ2-1,CASSVDSGGSSYNEQFF
-,TRBV6-5,TRBJ2-7,CASSYSSAYEQYF
-,TRBV12-5,-,CASGPDSYEQYF
once,TRBV7-2,TRBJ2-2,CASSLTAGAATGELFF
-,TRBV7-9,TRBJ2-5,CASSLEVTTLYQETQYF
-,TRBV6-5,TRBJ2-7,CATRSNYEQYF
-,TRBV11-2,TRBJ1-4,CASSQQTGTEAFF
-,TRBV4-1,-,CASSQEGGAGGLRDEQYF
-,TRBV27,TRBJ2-1,CASSAGLASYNEQFF
once,TRBV9,TRBJ1-2,CASSPGVPYGYTF
-,TRBV5-1,TRBJ1-2,CASGGQGTYGYTF
-,TRBV27,TRBJ2-2,CASKTGAWGGELFF
few,TRBV27,TRBJ1-5,CASRIEGTSNQPQHF
-,TRBV2,TRBJ1-2,CASVGDNNYTF
-,TRBV9,TRBJ2-3,CASSDPGGTNTQYF
-,TRBV19,TRBJ2-7,CASSIGPDIYEQYF